The 4 T cell receptor beta chains in this list originate from one sample, sequenced in a study of T cell changes during pregnancy in multiple sclerosis. Assay used: immunoSEQ multiplex PCR; TCRdb lists only in-frame clones, some missing. The table includes tens of thousands of clones, around 94% detected once. Sequencing was performed on peripheral blood, taken after pregnancy. The receptors stem from a female donor with multiple sclerosis, enrolled in a pregnancy study.

The chain joins TRBV6-5 to TRBJ2-3; 10 nucleotides agree with TRBD2. The CDR3 spans 15 residues. V gave up 5 bases and J gave up 1 base; unmatched junction bases: 3. Germline V gene data show CDR1 as MNHEY and CDR2 as SVGAGI. CDR3 protein: CASSRLAGRTDTQYF. The CDR3 DNA reads TGTGCCAGCAGTCGACTAGCGGGCCGCACAGATACGCAGTATTTT.

The chain uses TRBV19 and TRBJ1-5; D is ambiguous. Trimming took 8 bases from V and 7 from J, leaving 15 bases between them. In germline, CDR1 is LNHDA, CDR2 SQIVND (reference sequence). This CDR3 spans 13 amino acids. The CDR3 bases are TGTGCCAGTGGGGAGAGGGAGCGACAGCCCCAGCATTTT. Its translation is CASGERERQPQHF.

The chain carries TRBV6-5 and TRBJ1-2; D gene unclear. The CDR3 runs 12 residues. The V end was cut by 8 bases, the J end by 5 bases, with 12 bases between. The germline V gene encodes CDR1 MNHEY and CDR2 SVGAGI. CDR3 bases: TGTGCCAGCGAAAGCCCCGGGTATGGCTACACCTTC. Its translation: CASESPGYGYTF.

This chain joins TRBV11-3 and TRBJ2-1; TRBD2 is a possible D gene (6 bases). Germline V CDR1 and CDR2: SGHNT, YENEEA. CDR3 length equals 14 residues. V was pared by 1 base and J by 8 bases, with 12 bases between. Written as DNA, the CDR3 is TGTGCCAGCAGCTTAGGGTTGGAGGGGCATGAGCAGTTCTTC. It specifies CASSLGLEGHEQFF.